The sequence of this T cell receptor beta chain was determined in a study of shared clonotypes between healthy human individuals. Points from the study as a whole: The study found lower generation probabilities in non-shared clonotypes than in those shared by all four donors.

Naive CD8 cells lacked CD45RO, underwent positive selection for CCR7 and left out terminally differentiated effector memory CD45RA+ cells. Participating donors were healthy, HIV-negative adults free of recent acute infections or vaccinations. About this clone: Its antigen is not known.

Clones were sequenced by immunoSEQ multiplex PCR, and TCRdb holds only the in-frame ones, with some missing. The table shows hundreds of thousands of clones, with roughly 96% occurring only once. V was pared by 4 bases and J by 4 bases, with 14 bases between. CDR1 MDHEN and CDR2 SYDVKM come from the germline V gene. The CDR3 consists of 14 residues. Source material: naive CD8+ T cells sorted from blood. The sequence was obtained from a woman between 25 and 40 years old in good health. J is TRBJ2-7 and V is TRBV28; D may be TRBD1 (6 bases). CDR3 bases: TGTGCCAGCAGTTATGGATGGACAGCATACGAGCAGTACTTC. The encoded protein is CASSYGWTAYEQYF.